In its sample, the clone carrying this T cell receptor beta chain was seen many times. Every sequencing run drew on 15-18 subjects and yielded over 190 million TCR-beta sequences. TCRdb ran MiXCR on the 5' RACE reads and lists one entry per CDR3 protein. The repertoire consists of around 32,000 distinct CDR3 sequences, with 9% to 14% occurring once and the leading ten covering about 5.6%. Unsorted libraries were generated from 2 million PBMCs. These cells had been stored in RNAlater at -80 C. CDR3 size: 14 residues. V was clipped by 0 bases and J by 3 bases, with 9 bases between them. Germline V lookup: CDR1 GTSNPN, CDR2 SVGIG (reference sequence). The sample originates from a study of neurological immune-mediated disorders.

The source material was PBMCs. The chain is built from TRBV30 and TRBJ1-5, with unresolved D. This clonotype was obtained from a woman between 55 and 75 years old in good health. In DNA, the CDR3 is TGTGCCTGGAGTGTAGCAGACCTCAATCAGCCCCAGCATTTT. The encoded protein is CAWSVADLNQPQHF.